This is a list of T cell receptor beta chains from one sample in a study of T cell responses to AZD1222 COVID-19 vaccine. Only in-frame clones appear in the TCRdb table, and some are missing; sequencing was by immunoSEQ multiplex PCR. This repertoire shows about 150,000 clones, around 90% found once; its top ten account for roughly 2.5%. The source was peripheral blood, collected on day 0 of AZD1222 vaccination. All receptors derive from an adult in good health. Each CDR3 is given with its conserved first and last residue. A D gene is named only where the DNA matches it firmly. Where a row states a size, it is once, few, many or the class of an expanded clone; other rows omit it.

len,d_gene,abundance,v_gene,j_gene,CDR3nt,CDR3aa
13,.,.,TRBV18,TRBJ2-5,TGTGCCAGCTCACTGGGCCTCCAAGAGACCCAGTACTTC,CASSLGLQETQYF
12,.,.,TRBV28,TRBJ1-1,TGTGCCAGCAGTCCGCGGCCGGGTGAAGCTTTCTTT,CASSPRPGEAFF
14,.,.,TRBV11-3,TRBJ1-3,TGTGCCAGCAGCTCCACAGGGAGCGGAAACACCATATATTTT,CASSSTGSGNTIYF
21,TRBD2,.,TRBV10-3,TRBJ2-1,TGTGCCATCAGTGAGTCCTTAGGGACTAGCGGGAGGGCGAGCTCCTACAATGAGCAGTTCTTC,CAISESLGTSGRASSYNEQFF
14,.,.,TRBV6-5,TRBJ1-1,TGTGCCAGCAGTTCCTTCGGGGGGGGTCCTGAAGCTTTCTTT,CASSSFGGGPEAFF
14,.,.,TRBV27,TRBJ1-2,TGTGCCAGCAGCTCCGTCGGGGGGTGGAAAGGCTACACCTTC,CASSSVGGWKGYTF
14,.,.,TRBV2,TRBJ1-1,TGTGCCAGCAGCCGCGGGACACTCGAAAATGAAGCTTTCTTT,CASSRGTLENEAFF
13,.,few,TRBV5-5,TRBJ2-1,TGTGCCAGCAGCTTGTTACCAGCTAATGAGCAGTTCTTC,CASSLLPANEQFF
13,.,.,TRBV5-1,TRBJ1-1,TGCGCCAGCAGCTTGGCCGAGGGAAGTCGAGCTTTCTTT,CASSLAEGSRAFF
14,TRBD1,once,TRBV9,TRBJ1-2,TGTGCCAGCAGCGCAACCGGTCAGGGGGATGGCTACACCTTC,CASSATGQGDGYTF
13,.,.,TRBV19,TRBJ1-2,TGTGCCAGTAGTCAGGGGTGGACTGATGGCTACACCTTC,CASSQGWTDGYTF
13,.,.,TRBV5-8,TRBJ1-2,TGTGCCAGCAGCCCGCTTAGGACGTCCGGCTACACCTTC,CASSPLRTSGYTF
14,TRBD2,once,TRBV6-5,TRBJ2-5,TGTGCCAGCAGTTCGGGACTAAACCAAGAGACCCAGTACTTC,CASSSGLNQETQYF
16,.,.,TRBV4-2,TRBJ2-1,TGTGCCAGCAGCCAAGTGGGTCAGAGCTCCTACAATGAGCAGTTCTTC,CASSQVGQSSYNEQFF
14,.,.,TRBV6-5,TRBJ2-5,TGTGCCAGCAGACGACGGACTTTTCAAGAGACCCAGTACTTC,CASRRRTFQETQYF
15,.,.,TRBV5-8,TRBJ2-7,TGTGCCAGCAGCTTGCGTCGGTCTTTAGAGGACGAGCAGTACTTC,CASSLRRSLEDEQYF
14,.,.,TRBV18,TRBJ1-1,TGTGCCAGCTCACCGCAGGGGCCGGGCACTGAAGCTTTCTTT,CASSPQGPGTEAFF
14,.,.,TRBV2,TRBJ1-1,TGTGCCAGCAGTGGTAGGGACCGGTGGACTGAAGCTTTCTTT,CASSGRDRWTEAFF
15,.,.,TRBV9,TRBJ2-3,TGTGCCAGCAGCCCCCCTAGCGCCGGCACAGATACGCAGTATTTT,CASSPPSAGTDTQYF
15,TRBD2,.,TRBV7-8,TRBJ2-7,TGTGCCAGCAGCTTTCGGAGCGGGAGGGCCGCATATCAGTACTTC,CASSFRSGRAAYQYF
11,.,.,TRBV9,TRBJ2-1,TGTGCCAGCAGCGCCTCCAATGAGCAGTTCTTC,CASSASNEQFF
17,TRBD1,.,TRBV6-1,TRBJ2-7,TGTGCCAGCAGTGACACCGGGACAGGGAAATTCGCCTACGAGCAGTACTTC,CASSDTGTGKFAYEQYF
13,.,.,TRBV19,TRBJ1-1,TGTGCCAGTAGTATCTTTTGGGACACTGAAGCTTTCTTT,CASSIFWDTEAFF
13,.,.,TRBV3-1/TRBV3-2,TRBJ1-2,TGTGCCAGCAGCCAGCTCTTTGTGGGAGACTACACCTTC,CASSQLFVGDYTF
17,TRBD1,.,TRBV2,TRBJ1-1,TGTGCCAGCAGTCCCCGGGGGGGGCAGACAGGGGCAAGTCCGGCTTTCTTT,CASSPRGGQTGASPAFF
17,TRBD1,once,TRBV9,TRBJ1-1,TGTGCCAGCAGCGCCCAAGACAGGGGGAGAGGGAACACTGAAGCTTTCTTT,CASSAQDRGRGNTEAFF
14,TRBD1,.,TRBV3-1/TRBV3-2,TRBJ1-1,TGTGCCAGCAGCCAACGCGACAGGGGGAGGACGGCTTTCTTT,CASSQRDRGRTAFF